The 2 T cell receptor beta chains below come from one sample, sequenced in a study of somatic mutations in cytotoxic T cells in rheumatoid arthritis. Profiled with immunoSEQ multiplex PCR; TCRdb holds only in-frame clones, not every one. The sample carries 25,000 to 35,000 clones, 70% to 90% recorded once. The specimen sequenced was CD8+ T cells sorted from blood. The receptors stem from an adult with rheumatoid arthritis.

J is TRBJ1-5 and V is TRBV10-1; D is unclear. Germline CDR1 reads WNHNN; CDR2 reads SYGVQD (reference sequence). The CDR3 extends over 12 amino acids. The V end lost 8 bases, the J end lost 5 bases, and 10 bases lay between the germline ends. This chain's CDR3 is CASRTSDQPQHF. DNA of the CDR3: TGCGCCAGCCGGACGAGTGATCAGCCCCAGCATTTT.

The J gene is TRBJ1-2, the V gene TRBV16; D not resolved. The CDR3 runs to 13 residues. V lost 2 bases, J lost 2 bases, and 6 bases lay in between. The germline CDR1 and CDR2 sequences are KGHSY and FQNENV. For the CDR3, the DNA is TGTGCCAGCAGCCAAACAGAGAACTATGGCTACACCTTC. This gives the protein CASSQTENYGYTF.